This T cell receptor beta chain was observed in a study of T-cell reconstitution after alpha-beta-depleted transplantation in children. Overall study results and limits: Newly generated T cells supplied most T-cell counts and diversity one year post-transplant.

This clonotype was counted many times. As yet, its antigen is unknown. Trimming took off 3 bases at V and 3 bases at J, with 12 bases between the two ends. The CDR3 spans 14 residues. Unique molecular identifiers were incorporated into the prepared TCRbeta library. TCRdb recomputed calls from the PCR reads with MiXCR, one row per CDR3 protein. Among 200,000 to 300,000 distinct CDR3 sequences listed, under 30% were seen once. The sequencing used PBMCs, mostly from graft donor cells, collected 360 days after TCRalphabeta/CD19-depleted stem cell transplant. This TCR was recovered from a female patient between 2 and 15 years old who had a stem cell transplant for congenital amegakaryocytic thrombocytopenia, so the T cells may come from the graft donor. V is TRBV12-3 or TRBV12-4 and J is TRBJ2-7, with a possible D match to TRBD1 (5 bases). The CDR3 region is CASSFSGFGYEQYF. CDR3 in DNA: TGTGCCAGCAGTTTTTCAGGGTTTGGCTACGAGCAGTACTTC.